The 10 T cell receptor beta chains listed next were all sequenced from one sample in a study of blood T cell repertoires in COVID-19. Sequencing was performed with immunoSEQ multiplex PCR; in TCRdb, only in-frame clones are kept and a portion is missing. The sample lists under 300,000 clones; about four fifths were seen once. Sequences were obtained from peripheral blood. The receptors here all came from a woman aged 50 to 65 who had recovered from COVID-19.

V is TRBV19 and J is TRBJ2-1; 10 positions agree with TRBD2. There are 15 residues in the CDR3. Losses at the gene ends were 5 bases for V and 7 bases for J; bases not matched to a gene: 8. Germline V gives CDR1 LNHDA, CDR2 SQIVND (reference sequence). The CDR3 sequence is CASSPPSGRWNEQFF. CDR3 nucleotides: TGTGCCAGTAGTCCCCCTAGCGGGAGATGGAATGAGCAGTTCTTC.

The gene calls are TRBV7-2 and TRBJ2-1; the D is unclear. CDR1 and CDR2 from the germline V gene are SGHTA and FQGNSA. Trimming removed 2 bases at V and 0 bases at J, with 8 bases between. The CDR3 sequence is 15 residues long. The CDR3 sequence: CASSLLRSSYNEQFF. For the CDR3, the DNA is TGTGCCAGCAGCTTATTGCGGAGCTCCTACAATGAGCAGTTCTTC.

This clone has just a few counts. This CDR3 is CASTKREVRAEQYF. The CDR3 DNA reads as TGTGCCAGCACCAAGCGGGAGGTTCGGGCCGAGCAGTACTTC. V and J are TRBV28 and TRBJ2-7, with 9 nucleotides matching TRBD2. Trimming took 7 bases from V and 6 from J; bases not matched to a gene: 10. CDR1 is MDHEN and CDR2 is SYDVKM in the germline V gene. The CDR3 has 14 residues.

The CDR3 bases are TGTGCCAGCAGCACCGGGACAGGGGGCTCTGGAAACACCATATATTTT. Translating gives CASSTGTGGSGNTIYF. V is TRBV3-1 (or the pseudogene TRBV3-2) and J is TRBJ1-3; TRBD1 aligns across 11 bases. V trimming: 5 bases; J trimming: 0 bases; junction bases outside the gene matches: 3. CDR3 length equals 16 residues. Germline V gene data show CDR1 as LGHDT and CDR2 as YNNKEL (reference sequence).

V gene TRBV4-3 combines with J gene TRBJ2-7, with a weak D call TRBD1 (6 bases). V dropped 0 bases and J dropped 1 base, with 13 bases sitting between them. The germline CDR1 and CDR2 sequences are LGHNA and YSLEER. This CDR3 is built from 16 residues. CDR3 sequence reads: CASSQDLTGTSYEQYF. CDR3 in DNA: TGCGCCAGCAGCCAAGATCTGACAGGAACATCCTACGAGCAGTACTTC.

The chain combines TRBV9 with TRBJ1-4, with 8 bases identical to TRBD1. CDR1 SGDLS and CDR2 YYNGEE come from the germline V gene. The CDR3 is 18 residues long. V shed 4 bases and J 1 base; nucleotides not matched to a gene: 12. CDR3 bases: TGTGCCAGCAGCCTAAGGGGCGTAGACAGGGGAACTAATGAAAAACTGTTTTTT. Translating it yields CASSLRGVDRGTNEKLFF.

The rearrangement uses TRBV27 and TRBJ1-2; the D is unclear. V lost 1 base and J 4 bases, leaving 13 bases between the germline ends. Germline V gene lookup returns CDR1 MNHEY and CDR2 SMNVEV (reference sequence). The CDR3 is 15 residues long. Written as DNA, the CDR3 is TGTGCCAGCAGTTTATTGGGCGAACTAGGCTATGGCTACACCTTC. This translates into CASSLLGELGYGYTF.

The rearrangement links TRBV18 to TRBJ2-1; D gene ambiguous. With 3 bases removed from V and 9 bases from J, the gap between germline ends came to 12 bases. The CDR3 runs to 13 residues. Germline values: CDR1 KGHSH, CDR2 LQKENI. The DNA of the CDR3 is TGTGCCAGCTCACCTCCATTGTGGGCTGAGCAGTTCTTC. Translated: CASSPPLWAEQFF.

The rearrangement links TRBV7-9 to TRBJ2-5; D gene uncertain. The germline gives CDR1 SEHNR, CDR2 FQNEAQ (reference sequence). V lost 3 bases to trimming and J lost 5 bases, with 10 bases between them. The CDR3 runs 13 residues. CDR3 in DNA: TGTGCCAGCAGCTTCTTCCACACGGAGACCCAGTACTTC. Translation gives CASSFFHTETQYF. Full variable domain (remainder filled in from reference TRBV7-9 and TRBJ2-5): DTGVSQNPRHKITKRGQNVTFRCDPISEHNRLYWYRQTLGQGPEFLTYFQNEAQLEKSRLLSDRFSAERPKGSFSTLEIQRTEQGDSAMYLCASSFFHTETQYFGPGTRLLVL.

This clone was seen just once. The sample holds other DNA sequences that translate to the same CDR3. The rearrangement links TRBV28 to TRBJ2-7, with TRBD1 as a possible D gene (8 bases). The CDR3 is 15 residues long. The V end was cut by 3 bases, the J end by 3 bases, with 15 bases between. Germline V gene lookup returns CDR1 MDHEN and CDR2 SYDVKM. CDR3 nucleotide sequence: TGTGCCAGCAGTTTGGGGGGGACAGGAGACTACGAGCAGTACTTC. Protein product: CASSLGGTGDYEQYF. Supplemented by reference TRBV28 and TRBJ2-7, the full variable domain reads DVKVTQSSRYLVKRTGEKVFLECVQDMDHENMFWYRQDPGLGLRLIYFSYDVKMKEKGDIPEGYSVSREKKERFSLILESASTNQTSMYLCASSLGGTGDYEQYFGPGTRLTVT.